One sample yielded the 26 T cell receptor beta chains listed below, sequenced in a study of T cell responses to AZD1222 COVID-19 vaccine. Profiling relied on immunoSEQ multiplex PCR, and the TCRdb table lists in-frame clones only, not all of them. The table has 150,000 to 200,000 clones, more than 70% seen once; the top ten hold 25% to 30%. Sequenced here: peripheral blood, sampled 28 days after the second AZD1222 dose. Receptors were obtained from an adult who received the AZD1222 COVID-19 vaccine.

The chain is built from TRBV19 and TRBJ1-2; TRBD1 might be the D (5 bases). Trimming removed 6 bases at V and 3 bases at J, with 20 bases between. Germline CDR1 reads LNHDA; CDR2 reads SQIVND (reference sequence). The CDR3 is 16 residues long. CDR3 loop: CASSPDRGGSDYGYTF. Here the CDR3 DNA reads TGTGCCAGTAGCCCAGATCGGGGGGGTAGCGACTATGGCTACACCTTC.

The CDR3 reads CASSIKLGGGFGRRTEAFF. In DNA, the CDR3 is TGTGCCAGTAGTATAAAATTAGGAGGGGGCTTCGGGCGGCGCACTGAAGCTTTCTTT. This sequence joins TRBV19 and TRBJ1-1; 7 positions agree with TRBD1. CDR3 size: 19 residues. Germline V gene data show CDR1 as LNHDA and CDR2 as SQIVND (reference sequence). The ends lost 2 bases at V and 4 bases at J; junction bases unmatched: 19.

The chain links TRBV7-9 to TRBJ2-3; 7 nucleotides agree with TRBD2. Germline trimming cut 6 bases from V and 0 bases from J; bases unmatched to any gene: 12. The CDR3 sequence is 17 residues long. Per germline, CDR1 SEHNR and CDR2 FQNEAQ (reference sequence). The CDR3 loop reads CASRRPRLAASTDTQYF. The CDR3 coding sequence is TGTGCCAGCAGACGACCGAGGCTAGCGGCTAGCACAGATACGCAGTATTTT. Complete variable domain (other parts from reference TRBV7-9 and TRBJ2-3): DTGVSQNPRHKITKRGQNVTFRCDPISEHNRLYWYRQTLGQGPEFLTYFQNEAQLEKSRLLSDRFSAERPKGSFSTLEIQRTEQGDSAMYLCASRRPRLAASTDTQYFGPGTRLTVL.

The chain's CDR3 is CASSRELAGLNTGELFF. The CDR3 bases are TGTGCCAGCAGTCGAGAACTGGCGGGACTAAACACCGGGGAGCTGTTTTTT. The chain uses TRBV5-5 and TRBJ2-2; 7 nucleotides line up with TRBD2. From germline, CDR1 is SGHKS and CDR2 YYEKEE (reference sequence). V lost 5 bases and J lost 2; bases outside the gene matches: 12. This CDR3 has 17 residues.

This chain connects TRBV6-2 or TRBV6-3 to TRBJ1-2; D gene uncertain. The CDR3 length is 13 residues. The ends were cut back, 4 bases at V and 10 bases at J, with 16 bases in the middle. The V gene's germline CDR1 is MNHEY and CDR2 SVGEGT. Here the CDR3 DNA reads TGTGCCAGCAGTTTTTGGGAGATGGATATCTACACCTTC. Its protein product is CASSFWEMDIYTF.

CDR3 protein: CASSAPGGAWETQYF. CDR3 DNA sequence: TGTGCCAGTAGTGCCCCAGGGGGCGCGTGGGAGACCCAGTACTTC. V gene TRBV19 combines with J gene TRBJ2-5, with TRBD1 identical over 8 bases. CDR1 and CDR2 from the germline V gene are LNHDA and SQIVND (reference sequence). V trimming: 5 bases; J trimming: 5 bases; junction bases outside the gene matches: 10. The CDR3 runs 15 residues.

The CDR3 reads CASSDDRLTFYEQYF. As DNA, the CDR3 is TGTGCCAGCAGCGATGACAGGTTAACATTCTACGAGCAGTACTTC. The genes are TRBV7-8 and TRBJ2-7; perhaps TRBD1 as D (6 bases). Germline lookup yields CDR1 SGHVS and CDR2 FQNEAQ. The CDR3 is 15 residues long. Trimming took 5 bases from V and 3 from J, leaving 17 bases between them.

The V gene is TRBV28, the J gene TRBJ1-5; D may be TRBD1 (5 bases). Trimming removed 6 bases from V and 9 bases from J, with 12 bases in between. The CDR3 consists of 12 residues. CDR1 and CDR2 (germline): MDHEN, SYDVKM. CDR3: CASRKTERPQHF. CDR3 nucleotides: TGTGCCAGCAGGAAGACAGAACGGCCCCAGCATTTT.

The chain recombines TRBV3-1 (or the pseudogene TRBV3-2) with TRBJ1-1; D is undetermined. The ends were cut back, 0 bases at V and 1 base at J, with 9 bases in the middle. CDR3 length: 15 residues. Germline V lookup: CDR1 LGHDT, CDR2 YNNKEL (reference sequence). CDR3 amino acids: CASSQDSLGNTEAFF. In DNA, the CDR3 is TGTGCCAGCAGCCAAGATAGCCTCGGGAACACTGAAGCTTTCTTT.

The CDR3 here is CASSLLAGESYEQYF. The DNA of the CDR3 is TGTGCCAGCAGCCTACTAGCGGGAGAGTCCTACGAGCAGTACTTC. The V and J genes are TRBV7-2 and TRBJ2-7; 11 bases are shared with TRBD2. Germline V gene lookup returns CDR1 SGHTA and CDR2 FQGNSA. The CDR3 has 15 amino acids. V shed 5 bases and J 1 base; nucleotides not matched to a gene: 4.

This clone appeared a single time. This chain joins TRBV15 and TRBJ2-3, with D perhaps matching TRBD1 (5 bases). The germline V gene has CDR1 LNHNV and CDR2 YYDKDF (reference sequence). The CDR3 extends over 16 amino acids. The germline V and J ends were trimmed by 0 bases and 0 bases, with 10 bases remaining between them. CDR3 loop: CATSREGQGSTDTQYF. CDR3 nucleotides: TGTGCCACCAGCAGAGAAGGTCAGGGAAGCACAGATACGCAGTATTTT.

The chain is built from TRBV19 and TRBJ1-5; TRBD1 matches at 12 bases. V was pared by 2 bases and J by 2 bases, with 10 bases of the junction left unmatched. The CDR3 extends over 19 amino acids. CDR1 and CDR2 (germline): LNHDA, SQIVND (reference sequence). The CDR3 spells CASSIRGPGTGGGNQPQHF. Here the CDR3 DNA reads TGTGCCAGTAGTATAAGGGGACCCGGGACAGGGGGCGGCAATCAGCCCCAGCATTTT.

The chain combines TRBV9 with TRBJ2-7, with 7 bases that match TRBD1. Germline CDR1 is SGDLS and CDR2 is YYNGEE. The CDR3 is 19 residues long. V was clipped by 0 bases and J by 2 bases; unmatched bases: 17. CDR3 residues: CASSVGPTGAKPITYEQYF. The CDR3 coding sequence is TGTGCCAGCAGCGTAGGTCCCACAGGGGCGAAACCTATAACCTACGAGCAGTACTTC.

The genes are TRBV9 and TRBJ1-1; TRBD1 aligns across 7 bases. This CDR3 contains 14 residues. The ends lost 3 bases at V and 2 bases at J; junction bases unmatched: 4. From germline, CDR1 is SGDLS and CDR2 YYNGEE. The CDR3 region has the DNA TGTGCCAGCAGCGCCGGGACAGCTAACACTGAAGCTTTCTTT. This sequence encodes CASSAGTANTEAFF.

This chain joins TRBV28 and TRBJ2-7; no definite D call. This CDR3 is built from 13 residues. The germline CDR1 and CDR2 sequences are MDHEN and SYDVKM. V dropped 7 bases and J dropped 2 bases, with 12 bases sitting between them. Here the CDR3 reads CASTPISPYEQYF. In DNA form, the CDR3 reads TGTGCCAGCACCCCGATAAGTCCCTACGAGCAGTACTTC.

The chain uses TRBV11-1 and TRBJ2-7, with D perhaps matching TRBD1 or TRBD2 (5 bases each). V shed 5 bases and J shed 2 bases, with 13 bases lying between them. Germline CDR1 is SGHAT and CDR2 is FQDESV (reference sequence). The CDR3 is made up of 14 amino acids. DNA for the CDR3: TGTGCCAGCAGCCCCCGGGACGGTGCCTACGAGCAGTACTTC. It is translated as CASSPRDGAYEQYF.

The chain is built from TRBV5-1 and TRBJ2-2; D unresolved. CDR3 length: 14 residues. Per germline, CDR1 SGHRS and CDR2 YFSETQ. V was clipped by 0 bases and J by 2 bases, with 5 bases between them. CDR3 sequence: CASSLVVNTGELFF. The DNA of the CDR3 is TGCGCCAGCAGCTTGGTGGTCAACACCGGGGAGCTGTTTTTT.

V and J are TRBV7-9 and TRBJ1-5; perhaps TRBD1 as D (6 bases). This CDR3 is 15 amino acids long. The V gene lost 4 bases and the J gene lost 7 bases, with 17 bases spanning the gap. CDR1 is SEHNR and CDR2 is FQNEAQ in the germline V gene (reference sequence). CDR3 sequence reads: CASSSQRGGRQPQHF. CDR3 DNA sequence: TGTGCCAGCAGCTCCCAGAGGGGGGGCCGGCAGCCCCAGCATTTT.

This clone has only one observation. The chain is built from TRBV7-2 and TRBJ2-3; D gene unclear. Germline V lookup: CDR1 SGHTA, CDR2 FQGNSA. This CDR3 has 16 residues. V was pared by 1 base and J by 2 bases, with 13 bases between. The CDR3, as DNA: TGTGCCAGCAGCTTAGGGGCCGGAACCCTCACAGATACGCAGTATTTT. Translated, it gives CASSLGAGTLTDTQYF. The complete variable domain, with remaining parts taken from reference TRBV7-2 and TRBJ2-3, reads GAGVSQSPSNKVTEKGKDVELRCDPISGHTALYWYRQSLGQGLEFLIYFQGNSAPDKSGLPSDRFSAERTGGSVSTLTIQRTQQEDSAVYLCASSLGAGTLTDTQYFGPGTRLTVL.

The V call is TRBV19, the J call TRBJ2-2; 11 nucleotides line up with TRBD1. The CDR3 extends over 19 amino acids. With V trimmed by 0 bases and J by 4 bases, 10 bases remained unmatched. Looked up from germline, CDR1 is LNHDA and CDR2 is SQIVND (reference sequence). The CDR3 spells CASSIDGTGGIGSTGELFF. CDR3 nucleotides: TGTGCCAGTAGTATAGATGGGACAGGGGGGATCGGGAGCACCGGGGAGCTGTTTTTT.

The chain combines TRBV25-1 with TRBJ1-3; D gene uncertain. Germline CDR1 is MGHDK and CDR2 is SYGVNS. The V gene lost 10 bases and the J gene lost 1 base, with 17 bases spanning the gap. The CDR3 length is 15 residues. In DNA, the CDR3 is TGTGCCACCTCCCTTCCGACATTGTCTGGAAACACCATATATTTT. Translating gives CATSLPTLSGNTIYF.

This sequence joins TRBV19 and TRBJ1-5; D possibly corresponds to TRBD1 (6 bases). The germline gives CDR1 LNHDA, CDR2 SQIVND (reference sequence). The length of the CDR3 is 17 residues. V lost 0 bases and J 0 bases, leaving 12 bases between the germline ends. CDR3 sequence: CASSIDQGFNSNQPQHF. CDR3 nucleotides: TGTGCCAGTAGTATAGATCAGGGGTTCAATAGCAATCAGCCCCAGCATTTT.

This clone was seen more than once but under ten times. The CDR3 nucleotides read TGTGCCAGCAGCCTCGGGTCTAATGAAAAACTGTTTTTT. It codes for CASSLGSNEKLFF. The V and J genes are TRBV5-6 and TRBJ1-4; D is ambiguous. CDR3 length: 13 residues. Per germline, CDR1 SGHDT and CDR2 YYEEEE. Trimming removed 4 bases from V and 3 bases from J, with 7 bases in between.

The chain links TRBV5-8 to TRBJ2-5, with D unclear. The CDR3 consists of 15 residues. The germline V gene has CDR1 SGHTS and CDR2 YDEGEE. The V gene lost 6 bases and the J gene lost 5 bases, with 20 bases spanning the gap. CDR3 in amino acids: CASNSDSRLGETQYF. The DNA for the CDR3 is TGTGCCAGCAACTCCGATTCGAGGCTCGGGGAGACCCAGTACTTC.

The gene calls are TRBV12-3 or TRBV12-4 and TRBJ2-1; D is undetermined. The CDR3 loop spans 11 amino acids. Between the trimmed V and J ends, which lost 4 bases and 9 bases, there was a span of 7 bases. The CDR3 sequence is CASSWLGEQFF. The CDR3 DNA reads as TGTGCCAGCAGTTGGCTTGGTGAGCAGTTCTTC.

Turning to this clone: The same CDR3 can be traced to other DNA sequences in this sample. The V and J genes are TRBV7-9 and TRBJ2-3, with D unclear. Germline V gives CDR1 SEHNR, CDR2 FQNEAQ (reference sequence). The length of the CDR3 is 12 residues. Deletions cut 5 bases from V and 3 bases from J, with 6 bases between. The CDR3 protein is CASSRGTDTQYF. CDR3 in DNA: TGTGCCAGCAGCCGAGGTACAGATACGCAGTATTTT.